This TCR beta chain was captured in a study of T cells in Graves' hyperthyroidism and ophthalmopathy. Study-level results: In simple terms, a model built on 13 V-J features told ophthalmopathy apart from stable hyperthyroidism. Before onset, by a median of 6.5 months, the model predicted ophthalmopathy. Blood shared most expanded thyroid clonotypes above 0.001.

V lost 0 bases and J lost 3, with 9 bases in between. CDR3 size: 14 residues. Germline CDR1 GTSNPN, CDR2 SVGIG (reference sequence). This clonotype occurred a few times. Its matching antigen is unknown. This sample holds PBMCs from around 9.9 ml fresh peripheral blood. RNA transcripts gave rise to amplified TCR beta CDR3 regions. HTBI primers drove first-round RT-PCR of the TCR CDR3. One entry per CDR3 protein results from TCRdb running MiXCR on the multiplex PCR reads. The sample records approximately 600,000 distinct CDR3 sequences, under 25% being singletons. The sample consisted of blood. This chain uses TRBV30 with TRBJ2-1; D is unresolved. The sequence was collected from a man aged 25 to 40 with Graves' ophthalmopathy. CDR3 in amino acids: CAWSVRRSYNEQFF. CDR3 in DNA: TGTGCCTGGAGTGTGAGGCGGAGCTACAATGAGCAGTTCTTC.